This T cell receptor beta chain was sequenced in a study of a mutant IDH1 vaccine in newly diagnosed glioma. Study overall: Patients previously underwent radiotherapy, temozolomide, or both, and most underwent both. Points from the study as a whole: A vaccine-induced immune response developed in roughly 93% of the patients.

In the case of this clone: Its target is not known.

This CDR3 has 16 residues. Germline trimming cut 0 bases from V and 3 bases from J; bases unmatched to any gene: 6. CDR1 is SGHRS and CDR2 is YFSETQ in the germline V gene. Clones were read by immunoSEQ multiplex PCR, and TCRdb kept only the in-frame ones, dropping some. The sample lists approximately 60,000 clones, over 80% occurring once. The time point here: week 47, end of study. Doses comprised 300 ug of mutant IDH1 20-mer peptide each, plus topical imiquimod. V and J are TRBV5-1 and TRBJ2-3; 8 bases line up with TRBD2. The sequencing here drew on PBMCs, taken from a glioma patient whose treatment included an IDH1 peptide vaccine. The source of this sequence is a woman in her forties or fifties with glioma. The CDR3 sequence is CASSLESSGGTDTQYF. The CDR3 DNA reads as TGCGCCAGCAGCTTGGAGTCCAGCGGGGGTACAGATACGCAGTATTTT.